The entry that follows covers one T cell receptor (beta chain) sequence. Its antigen is currently unknown. The sample originates from a study of T cells in localized non-small cell lung cancer. Study conclusions and caveats: Since sequencing was restricted to only one region of the tumor, intratumor heterogeneity remains a possibility. In the blood, greater T cell density corresponded to longer overall survival. The appearance of a median approximately 57 of the top 100 tumor clones was seen in adjacent lung. Uninvolved adjacent lung showed higher T cell clonality than tumor.

The CDR3 is made up of 15 amino acids. Germline assignment: CDR1 MGHRA and CDR2 YSYEKL. V gave up 1 base and J gave up 2 bases; unmatched junction bases: 3. Using immunoSEQ multiplex PCR, the repertoire was profiled, and TCRdb retains in-frame clones only, with some absent. This repertoire shows approximately 31,000 clones, around 80% found once; its top ten account for roughly 33%. Specimen: peripheral blood, collected before any cancer treatment. The chain links TRBV4-1 to TRBJ2-7; TRBD1 matches 9 bases. The receptor was isolated from an older male donor with stage II squamous cell lung carcinoma. In nucleotides, the CDR3 is TGCGCCAGCAGCCAAGGACAGGGGGGAACCTACGAGCAGTACTTC. Translating it yields CASSQGQGGTYEQYF.